This T cell receptor beta chain was identified in a study of PD-L1 blockade in urothelial cancer (TCRdb year 2017). Turning to the overall study: All patients started therapy in about 2014 and received atezolizumab 1,200 mg intravenously every 3 weeks. Pretreatment tumor samples, along with matched peripheral blood collected serially before and after atezolizumab treatment, underwent TCR sequencing. An ECOG performance status of 0 or 1 was recorded for the patients, and 0 to 3 prior chemotherapy regimens had been received by the patients. About 90% of the roughly 29 patients were identified as males with urothelial cancer of bladder origin, and a prior smoking history was reported by 18 of 29 patients. Nine patients achieved durable clinical benefit and 15 to 20 did not. Pretreatment blood TCR-seq was available for about 30 patients, at least one posttreatment blood collection was obtained for around 24 patients, and tumor TCR-seq was available for around 24 patients. An exploratory multi-omic analysis was conducted of the somatic, immune and clinical correlates of response to PD-L1 blockade with atezolizumab in urothelial cancer. Blood samples yielded a median of approximately 150,000 T cells and around 80,000 unique TCRs, with median clonality 0.080. In the same patients, whole exome sequencing and RNA sequencing of pretreatment tumors were performed in addition to TCR sequencing. Blood samples were analyzed at 3 weeks after treatment start (second dose) and at 6 weeks after treatment start. Durable clinical benefit was defined as progression-free survival longer than 6 months, and TCR features were also tested against progression-free and overall survival. Overall study results and their limits: Improved progression-free and overall survival was associated with having pretreatment peripheral blood TCR clonality below the median. Because of the small sample size (n = 29) and the many exploratory analyses performed, the results are intended to be regarded as hypothesis-generating. Patients with durable benefit showed greater expansion of tumor-associated TCR clones in peripheral blood 3 weeks after starting treatment (n ≈ 21, p = 0.022).

Each PCR received spiked-in synthetic TCR analog templates so that absolute template abundance could be estimated from read counts. The immunoSEQ assay was used to amplify TCRbeta CDR3 regions from genomic DNA with bias-controlled V and J gene primers. Sequencing of rearranged TCRbeta segments was done at approximately 20X coverage. Per the source publication's procedure: Clustering was used to correct sequencing errors, and CDR3s were annotated against IMGT so that V, D and J genes could be assigned. Downstream analyses used only productive TCRbeta rearrangements, leaving out any out-of-frame or stop-codon sequences. Clonality was computed as one minus Shannon entropy normalized by the log of the number of unique productive sequences. Fisher's exact test with Benjamini-Hochberg correction, using a cutoff of adjusted p below 0.01, was how clones that differed between time points or between blood and tumor were identified. The clones in this table, taken by TCRdb from immuneACCESS, are in-frame only. Not every clone is retained; where verified, under half of the shortfall comes from an unresolved V gene, and the cause of the rest is unknown. V, J and clone size are taken as reported in that table, and D and trimming were inferred from the DNA itself. Here the sample has 95,000 to 150,000 clones; around 86% occur a single time. The ten top clones hold roughly 2.3% of the sample.

The time point label here, explained by the study, means: peripheral blood 6 weeks after treatment start. The cohort included some 30 patients with locally advanced or metastatic urothelial carcinoma who were treated at Memorial Sloan Kettering on a trial protocol. Peripheral blood mononuclear cells were collected pretreatment and during treatment, with between 1 and 8 total time points per patient. The Qiagen DNeasy Blood extraction kit was used to purify genomic DNA from total PBMCs and from tumor samples. PBMCs were collected pretreatment and during treatment, and were isolated and stored as previously described. This clone was counted at least ten times. There is no known antigen for this receptor. No base quality information exists; no much larger clone differs at one position. Relative to germline, V is missing 0 bases and J is missing 5 bases, with 4 bases of the junction outside any gene match. The CDR3 runs 15 amino acids, cysteine and phenylalanine included. Only the CDR3 portion is preserved as DNA: 45 bases, with reading frame beginning at the first base. CDR1 and CDR2 are drawn from the germline V gene: SGHRS, YFSETQ.

This receptor was obtained from a man aged 50 to 60 with urothelial cancer. The chain employs TRBV5-1 and TRBJ2-2, with 7 junctional bases fitting TRBD2. The sample was PBMCs, taken around atezolizumab (anti-PD-L1) treatment. The DNA reads as follows: TGCGCCAGCAGCTTGGTCTGGCGGGGGACCGGGGAGCTGTTTTTT. Its product reads: CASSLVWRGTGELFF. Reference TRBV5-1 and TRBJ2-2 proteins supply the regions before and after the CDR3; the full variable domain is: KAGVTQTPRYLIKTRGQQVTLSCSPISGHRSVSWYQQTPGQGLQFLFEYFSETQRNKGNFPGRFSGRQFSNSRSEMNVSTLELGDSALYLCASSLVWRGTGELFFGEGSRLTVL.